This section outlines one T cell receptor (beta chain) sequence together with its context. Its antigen remains unidentified. These data are taken from a study of shared clonotypes between healthy human individuals. Measured with immunoSEQ multiplex PCR; TCRdb has only the in-frame clones, and not every one. The sample lists around 580,000 clones, roughly 98% occurring once. The CDR3 extends over 15 amino acids. The V gene end was trimmed by 4 bases and the J gene end by 3 bases; junction bases not matched to a gene: 9. The V gene's germline CDR1 is SGDLS and CDR2 YYNGEE. Terminally differentiated effector memory CD45RA+ cells were left out of the naive CD8 fraction, which was CD45RO-negative and positively selected for CCR7. The study, taken as a whole, reports: Non-shared clonotypes showed lower generation probabilities than clonotypes common to all four donors.

The receptor comes from a man aged 25-40 years in good health. The V and J genes are TRBV9 and TRBJ2-5; 7 nucleotides agree with TRBD2. Sequenced sample: naive CD8+ T cells sorted from blood. The CDR3 loop is CASSQFWTREETQYF. In DNA, the CDR3 is TGTGCCAGCAGCCAATTCTGGACTAGGGAAGAGACCCAGTACTTC.